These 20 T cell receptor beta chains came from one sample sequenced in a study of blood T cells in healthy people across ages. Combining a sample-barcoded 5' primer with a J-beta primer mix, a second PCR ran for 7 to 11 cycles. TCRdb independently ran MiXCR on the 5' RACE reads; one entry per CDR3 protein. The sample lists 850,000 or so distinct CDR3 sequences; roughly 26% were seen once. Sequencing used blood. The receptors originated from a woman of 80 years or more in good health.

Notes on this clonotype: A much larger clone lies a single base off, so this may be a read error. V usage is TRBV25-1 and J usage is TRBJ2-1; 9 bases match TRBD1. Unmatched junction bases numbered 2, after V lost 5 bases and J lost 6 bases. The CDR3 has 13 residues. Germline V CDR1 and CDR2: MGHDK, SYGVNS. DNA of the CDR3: TGTGCCAGCAGTATGACAGGGGGCAATGAGCAGTTCTTC. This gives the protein CASSMTGGNEQFF.

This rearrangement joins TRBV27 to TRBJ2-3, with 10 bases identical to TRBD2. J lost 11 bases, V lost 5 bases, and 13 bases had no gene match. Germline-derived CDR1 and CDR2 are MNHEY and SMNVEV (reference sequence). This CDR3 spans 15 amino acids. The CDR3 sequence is CASSSWASGGVKQYF. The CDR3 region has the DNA TGTGCCAGCAGTAGCTGGGCTAGCGGGGGTGTTAAGCAGTATTTT.

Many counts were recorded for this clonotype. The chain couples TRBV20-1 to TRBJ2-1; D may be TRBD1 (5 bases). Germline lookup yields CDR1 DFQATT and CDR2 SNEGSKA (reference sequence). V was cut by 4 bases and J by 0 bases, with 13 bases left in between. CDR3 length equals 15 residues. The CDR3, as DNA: TGCAGTGCTAAGAGAACAGGCTTCTCCTACAATGAGCAGTTCTTC. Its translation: CSAKRTGFSYNEQFF.

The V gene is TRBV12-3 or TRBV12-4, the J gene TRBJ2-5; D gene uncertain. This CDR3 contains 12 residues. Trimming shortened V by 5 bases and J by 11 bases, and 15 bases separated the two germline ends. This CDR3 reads CASSPLHNEQYF. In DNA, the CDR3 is TGTGCCAGCAGTCCGCTTCACAATGAGCAGTACTTC.

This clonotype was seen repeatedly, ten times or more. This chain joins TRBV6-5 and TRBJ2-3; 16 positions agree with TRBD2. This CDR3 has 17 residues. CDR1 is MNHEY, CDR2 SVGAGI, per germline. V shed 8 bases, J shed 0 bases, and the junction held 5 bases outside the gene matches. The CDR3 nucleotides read TGTGCCAGCTCGGGACTAGCGGGGGGGCCGAGCACAGATACGCAGTATTTT. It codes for CASSGLAGGPSTDTQYF.

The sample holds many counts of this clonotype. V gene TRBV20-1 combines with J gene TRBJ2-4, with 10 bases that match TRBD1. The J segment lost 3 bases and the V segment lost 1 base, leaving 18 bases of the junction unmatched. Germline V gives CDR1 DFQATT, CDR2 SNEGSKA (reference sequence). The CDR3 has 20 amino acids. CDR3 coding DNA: TGCAGTGCTAGAGTTCAATCGGGACAGGGGAATCTTTTGGGCAAAAACATTCAGTACTTC. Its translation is CSARVQSGQGNLLGKNIQYF.

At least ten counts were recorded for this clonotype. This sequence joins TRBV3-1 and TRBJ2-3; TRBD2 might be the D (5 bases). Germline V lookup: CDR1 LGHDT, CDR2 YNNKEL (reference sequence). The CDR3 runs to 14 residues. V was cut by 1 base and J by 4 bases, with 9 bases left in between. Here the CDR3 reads CASSQVNGADTQYF. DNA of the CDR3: TGTGCCAGCAGCCAAGTTAACGGGGCAGATACGCAGTATTTT.

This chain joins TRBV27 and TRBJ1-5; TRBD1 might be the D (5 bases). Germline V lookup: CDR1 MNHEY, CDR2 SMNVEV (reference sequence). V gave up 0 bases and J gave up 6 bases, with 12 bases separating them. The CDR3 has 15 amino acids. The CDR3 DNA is TGTGCCAGCAGTTTATCCCTCGGGGGAGGTCAGCCCCAGCATTTT. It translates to CASSLSLGGGQPQHF.

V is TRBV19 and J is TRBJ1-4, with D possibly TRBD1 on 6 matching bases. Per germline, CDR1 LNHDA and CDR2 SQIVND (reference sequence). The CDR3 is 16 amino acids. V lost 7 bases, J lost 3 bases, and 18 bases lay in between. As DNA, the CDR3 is TGTGCCAGTATCAACACAGAGGGGGGTTCTAATGAAAAACTGTTTTTT. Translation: CASINTEGGSNEKLFF.

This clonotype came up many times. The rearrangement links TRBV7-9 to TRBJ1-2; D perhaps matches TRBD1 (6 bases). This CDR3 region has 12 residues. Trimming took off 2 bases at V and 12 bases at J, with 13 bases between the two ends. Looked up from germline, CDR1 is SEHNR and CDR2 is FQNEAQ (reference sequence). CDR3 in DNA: TGTGCCAGCAGCTTATCCGGGGGCAGGAACACCTTC. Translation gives CASSLSGGRNTF.

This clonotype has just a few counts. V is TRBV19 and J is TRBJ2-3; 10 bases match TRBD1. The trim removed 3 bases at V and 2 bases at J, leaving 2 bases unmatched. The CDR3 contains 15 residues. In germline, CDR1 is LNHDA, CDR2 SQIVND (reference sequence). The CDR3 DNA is TGTGCCAGTAGTATGGGACAGGGGTCCACAGATACGCAGTATTTT. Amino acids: CASSMGQGSTDTQYF.

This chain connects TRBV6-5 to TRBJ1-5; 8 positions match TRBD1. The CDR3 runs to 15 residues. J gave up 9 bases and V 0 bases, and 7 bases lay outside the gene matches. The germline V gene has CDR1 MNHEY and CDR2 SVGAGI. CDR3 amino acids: CASSYSSGGTGPQHF. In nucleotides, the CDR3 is TGTGCCAGCAGTTACTCATCGGGAGGGACAGGGCCCCAGCATTTT.

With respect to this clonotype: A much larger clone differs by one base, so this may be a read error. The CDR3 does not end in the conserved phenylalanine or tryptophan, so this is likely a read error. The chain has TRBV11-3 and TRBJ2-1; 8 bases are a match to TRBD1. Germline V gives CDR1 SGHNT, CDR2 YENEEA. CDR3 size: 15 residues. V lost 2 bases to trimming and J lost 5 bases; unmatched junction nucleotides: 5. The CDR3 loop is CASSLRQGLNNEQFC. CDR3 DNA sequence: TGTGCCAGCAGCTTAAGACAGGGGCTCAACAATGAGCAGTTCTGC.

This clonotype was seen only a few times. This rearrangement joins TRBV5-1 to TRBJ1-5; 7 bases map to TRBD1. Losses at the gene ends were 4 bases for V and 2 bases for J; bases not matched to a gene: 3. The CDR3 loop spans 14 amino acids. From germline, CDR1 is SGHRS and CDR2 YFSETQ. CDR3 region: CASSTGEGNQPQHF. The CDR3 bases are TGCGCCAGCAGCACAGGGGAGGGCAATCAGCCCCAGCATTTT. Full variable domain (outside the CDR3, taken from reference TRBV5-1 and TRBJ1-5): KAGVTQTPRYLIKTRGQQVTLSCSPISGHRSVSWYQQTPGQGLQFLFEYFSETQRNKGNFPGRFSGRQFSNSRSEMNVSTLELGDSALYLCASSTGEGNQPQHFGDGTRLSIL.

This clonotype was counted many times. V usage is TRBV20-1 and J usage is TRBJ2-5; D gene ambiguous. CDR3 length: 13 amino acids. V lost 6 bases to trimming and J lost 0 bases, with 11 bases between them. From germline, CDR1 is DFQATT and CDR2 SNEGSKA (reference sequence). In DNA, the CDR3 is TGCAGTGCCCAAACACCTTACCAAGAGACCCAGTACTTC. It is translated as CSAQTPYQETQYF.

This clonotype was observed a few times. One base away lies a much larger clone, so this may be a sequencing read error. CDR3: CASSRGSTCEQYF. The CDR3 nucleotides are TGTGCCAGCAGTCGGGGCAGTACCTGCGAGCAGTACTTC. The gene calls are TRBV27 and TRBJ2-7; D could derive from TRBD1 or TRBD2 (5 bases each). The germline CDR1 and CDR2 sequences are MNHEY and SMNVEV (reference sequence). This CDR3 contains 13 residues. V was trimmed by 5 bases and J by 6 bases, leaving 14 bases between them.

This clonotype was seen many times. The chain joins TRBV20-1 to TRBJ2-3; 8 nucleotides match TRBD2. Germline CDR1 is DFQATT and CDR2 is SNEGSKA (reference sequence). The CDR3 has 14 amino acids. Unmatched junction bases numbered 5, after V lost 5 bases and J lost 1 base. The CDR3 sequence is CSAQRGKRTDTQYF. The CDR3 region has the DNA TGCAGTGCTCAGCGGGGGAAGCGCACAGATACGCAGTATTTT.

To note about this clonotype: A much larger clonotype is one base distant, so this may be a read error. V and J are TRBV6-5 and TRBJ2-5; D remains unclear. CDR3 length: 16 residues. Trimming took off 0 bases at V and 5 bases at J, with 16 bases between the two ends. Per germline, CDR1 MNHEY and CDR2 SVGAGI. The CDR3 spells CASSYSGSSRWETQYF. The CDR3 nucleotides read TGTGCCAGCAGTTACTCGGGCTCGAGTCGGTGGGAGACCCAGTACTTC.

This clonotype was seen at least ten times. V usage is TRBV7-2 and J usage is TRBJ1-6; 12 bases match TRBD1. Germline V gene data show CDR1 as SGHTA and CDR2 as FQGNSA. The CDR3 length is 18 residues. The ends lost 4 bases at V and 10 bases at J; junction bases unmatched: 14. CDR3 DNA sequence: TGTGCCAGCAGCTCCATGGGGGGGACAGGGGGCGATAGGTCACCCCTCCACTTT. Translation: CASSSMGGTGGDRSPLHF.

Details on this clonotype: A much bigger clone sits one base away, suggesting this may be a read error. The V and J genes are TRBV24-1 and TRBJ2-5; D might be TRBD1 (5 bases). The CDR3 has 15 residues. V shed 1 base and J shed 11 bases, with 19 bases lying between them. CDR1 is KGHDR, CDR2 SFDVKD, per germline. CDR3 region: CATSDFQGAYSEQYF. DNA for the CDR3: TGTGCCACCAGTGATTTCCAGGGTGCCTATAGTGAGCAGTACTTC.